These T cell receptor beta chains were read from a single sample in a study of PD-1 blockade in classical Hodgkin lymphoma. The table came from immunoSEQ multiplex PCR; TCRdb's copy has only in-frame clones and leaves some out. This table has 25,000 to 35,000 clones, roughly nine tenths appearing once. This specimen consisted of CD4+ T cells from blood, obtained before the fourth cycle of nivolumab. The source is a human donor with classical Hodgkin lymphoma. Both conserved end residues are part of each CDR3. The D gene is left open where the match is weak. Expanded clones are given a class, and other clones once, few, many or no size at all.

size | D | J | V | CDR3 | DNA
. | TRBD1 | TRBJ2-5 | TRBV5-6 | CASSARDRGMETQYF | TGTGCCAGCAGCGCCCGCGACAGGGGAATGGAGACCCAGTACTTC
. | . | TRBJ2-7 | TRBV5-1 | CASSLDTGSYEQYF | TGCGCCAGCAGCTTGGACACAGGCTCCTACGAGCAGTACTTC
few | . | TRBJ1-5 | TRBV2 | CASSGDGGVGQPQHF | TGTGCCAGCAGTGGAGATGGGGGAGTCGGTCAGCCCCAGCATTTT
once | . | TRBJ2-3 | TRBV5-5 | CASSSPYRVGTDTQYF | TGTGCCAGCAGCTCGCCGTACAGGGTGGGCACAGATACGCAGTATTTT
. | . | TRBJ1-3 | TRBV19 | CASSASFSGNTIYF | TGTGCCAGTAGTGCCTCCTTCTCTGGAAACACCATATATTTT
few | TRBD1 | TRBJ1-2 | TRBV2 | CASSLGTGGYTF | TGTGCCAGCAGCCTCGGGACAGGCGGCTACACCTTC
. | TRBD1 | TRBJ1-5 | TRBV27 | CASSFTGGAGQPQHF | TGTGCCAGCAGTTTTACAGGGGGCGCGGGTCAGCCCCAGCATTTT
few | TRBD1 | TRBJ1-4 | TRBV12-5 | CASGPGTGYRYARSTGYFVEKLFF | TGTGCTAGTGGCCCCGGGACAGGGTATCGTTACGCCAGATCTACAGGGTATTTTGTTGAAAAACTGTTTTTT
. | . | TRBJ1-2 | TRBV11-2 | CASSLSTGGGYGYTF | TGTGCCAGCAGCTTATCGACAGGTGGAGGGTATGGCTACACCTTC
once | TRBD2 | TRBJ2-7 | TRBV10-3 | CAISERLAGDSYEQYF | TGTGCCATCAGTGAGAGACTAGCGGGGGACTCCTACGAGCAGTACTTC
once | . | TRBJ1-1 | TRBV19 | CASRPTFISPEAFF | TGTGCCAGTAGACCGACCTTTATAAGCCCTGAAGCTTTCTTT
. | TRBD1 | TRBJ2-7 | TRBV19 | CASSDRDFDGEQYF | TGTGCCAGTAGTGACAGGGATTTCGACGGCGAGCAGTACTTC
. | . | TRBJ1-5 | TRBV4-2 | CASSQVGDGQPQHF | TGTGCCAGCAGCCAAGTAGGGGATGGTCAGCCCCAGCATTTT
once | TRBD1 | TRBJ1-4 | TRBV5-4 | CASSLAGGRTEKLFF | TGTGCCAGCAGCTTGGCAGGGGGAAGAACTGAAAAACTGTTTTTT
. | . | TRBJ2-1 | TRBV14 | CASSQVIASQFF | TGTGCCAGCAGCCAAGTCATAGCGTCGCAGTTCTTC
. | TRBD1 | TRBJ1-4 | TRBV7-2 | CASSLEVGQSEKLFF | TGTGCCAGCAGCTTAGAGGTGGGACAGTCTGAAAAACTGTTTTTT
once | . | TRBJ1-4 | TRBV13 | CASRDGGGGGEKLFF | TGTGCCAGCAGGGATGGGGGGGGCGGAGGTGAAAAACTGTTTTTT
. | TRBD1 | TRBJ2-2 | TRBV28 | CASSPGTVPGELFF | TGTGCCAGCAGTCCGGGGACAGTTCCCGGGGAGCTGTTTTTT
. | . | TRBJ2-3 | TRBV4-2 | CASSQGLTADTQYF | TGTGCCAGCAGCCAAGGTCTGACGGCAGATACGCAGTATTTT
. | . | TRBJ1-3 | TRBV19 | CASTIGTFGNTIYF | TGTGCCAGTACCATTGGGACCTTTGGAAACACCATATATTTT
once | . | TRBJ1-4 | TRBV27 | CASSQTPLNEKLFF | TGTGCCAGCAGTCAAACACCGCTTAATGAAAAACTGTTTTTT
once | TRBD1 | TRBJ2-1 | TRBV7-2 | CASSFGTGDEQFF | TGTGCCAGCAGCTTTGGGACAGGGGATGAGCAGTTCTTC
. | TRBD1 | TRBJ1-5 | TRBV27 | CASKGPDRGLLHF | TGTGCCAGCAAAGGACCCGACAGGGGCCTGTTGCATTTT
. | TRBD2 | TRBJ2-1 | TRBV5-1 | CASSMTSGNNEQFF | TGCGCCAGCAGCATGACTAGCGGGAACAATGAGCAGTTCTTC
few | . | TRBJ2-7 | TRBV9 | CASSVSLGYEQYF | TGTGCCAGCAGCGTCTCTCTAGGGTACGAGCAGTACTTC
. | . | TRBJ2-3 | TRBV5-1 | CASSSETIQYF | TGCGCCAGCAGCTCCGAAACCATACAGTATTTT
. | . | TRBJ2-1 | TRBV27 | CASSLGSYNEQFF | TGTGCCAGCAGTTTAGGCAGTTACAATGAGCAGTTCTTC
. | TRBD2 | TRBJ2-1 | TRBV5-1 | CASSAGGENYNEQFF | TGCGCCAGCAGCGCCGGGGGGGAGAACTACAATGAGCAGTTCTTC
. | TRBD1 | TRBJ2-5 | TRBV6-5 | CASSYSDRLGQETQYF | TGTGCCAGCAGTTACTCGGACAGGTTGGGGCAAGAGACCCAGTACTTC
. | TRBD1 | TRBJ1-5 | TRBV27 | CASSVGQGDFQPQHF | TGTGCCAGCAGTGTCGGACAGGGGGATTTTCAGCCCCAGCATTTT
. | . | TRBJ2-5 | TRBV9 | CASSARAGETQYF | TGTGCCAGCAGCGCGAGAGCGGGAGAGACCCAGTACTTC
. | TRBD2 | TRBJ2-5 | TRBV4-2 | CASSQDATSGSSQYF | TGTGCCAGCAGCCAAGATGCTACTAGCGGGAGTTCCCAGTACTTC
. | . | TRBJ1-6 | TRBV19 | CASSIQNSPLHF | TGTGCCAGTAGTATTCAGAATTCACCCCTCCACTTT
. | TRBD1 | TRBJ2-5 | TRBV6-1 | CASTGGETQYF | TGTGCCAGTACAGGGGGTGAGACCCAGTACTTC
. | . | TRBJ2-4 | TRBV29-1 | CSVGGLLKNIQYF | TGCAGCGTTGGTGGGCTACTCAAAAACATTCAGTACTTC
. | TRBD2 | TRBJ2-1 | TRBV5-6 | CASNWGGYSYNEQFF | TGTGCCAGCAACTGGGGGGGGTATTCCTACAATGAGCAGTTCTTC
. | TRBD1 | TRBJ2-1 | TRBV10-3 | CAISERSGGYNEQFF | TGTGCCATCAGTGAGAGGTCAGGGGGCTACAATGAGCAGTTCTTC
. | . | TRBJ2-3 | TRBV7-9 | CASTPDRYTDTQYF | TGTGCCAGCACCCCCGACAGATACACAGATACGCAGTATTTT
. | . | TRBJ1-2 | TRBV2 | CASSTTRDNLGPGYTF | TGTGCCAGCAGTACTACCCGAGACAATCTAGGTCCTGGCTACACCTTC
. | . | TRBJ2-5 | TRBV7-9 | CASSLSSREETQYF | TGTGCCAGCAGCTTAAGTTCACGGGAGGAGACCCAGTACTTC
few | . | TRBJ1-4 | TRBV23-1 | CASSLQGGEKLFF | TGCGCCAGCAGTCTCCAGGGTGGGGAAAAACTGTTTTTT
few | . | TRBJ2-7 | TRBV10-1 | CASSDRGKNEQYF | TGCGCCAGCAGTGACCGGGGGAAGAACGAGCAGTACTTC